Listed here are 32 T cell receptor beta chains from one sample, sequenced in a study of cytomegalovirus exposure and HLA in healthy donors. TCRdb keeps only in-frame clones here, not all; method: immunoSEQ multiplex PCR. The sample holds some 150,000 clones, about 88% seen once. The sequenced sample was PBMCs. The receptors stem from a woman under 30 in good health and CMV-seropositive.

This clone was detected ten times or more. This chain uses TRBV30 with TRBJ2-5; TRBD2 might be the D (6 bases). Germline CDR1 GTSNPN, CDR2 SVGIG (reference sequence). V was pared by 7 bases and J by 1 base, with 16 bases between. The CDR3 is 14 amino acids. As DNA, the CDR3 is TGTGCCTCCGAAGCGGGTTGGGGCCAAGAGACCCAGTACTTC. It yields the protein CASEAGWGQETQYF.

This clone was recorded only once. The rearrangement links TRBV5-1 to TRBJ1-5; TRBD1 agrees at 8 bases. Germline-derived CDR1 and CDR2 are SGHRS and YFSETQ. After removal of 1 base from V and 4 bases from J, the junction contained 4 bases not matched to a gene. This CDR3 has 15 amino acids. The CDR3 sequence: CASSLTGGGNQPQHF. DNA for the CDR3: TGCGCCAGCAGCTTGACAGGGGGGGGTAATCAGCCCCAGCATTTT.

The chain uses TRBV7-2 and TRBJ1-4; 7 bases align to TRBD1. Germline V gene lookup returns CDR1 SGHTA and CDR2 FQGNSA. V was pared by 5 bases and J by 8 bases, with 11 bases of the junction left unmatched. This CDR3 spans 15 amino acids. The CDR3 nucleotides read TGTGCCAGCAGCGGGTTAGGGGGCGCCTACGAAAAACTGTTTTTT. Its translation: CASSGLGGAYEKLFF. Complete variable domain (other parts from reference TRBV7-2 and TRBJ1-4): GAGVSQSPSNKVTEKGKDVELRCDPISGHTALYWYRQSLGQGLEFLIYFQGNSAPDKSGLPSDRFSAERTGGSVSTLTIQRTQQEDSAVYLCASSGLGGAYEKLFFGSGTQLSVL.

The chain carries TRBV19 and TRBJ1-3; no clear D gene. The germline CDR1 and CDR2 sequences are LNHDA and SQIVND (reference sequence). The V gene lost 5 bases and the J gene lost 2 bases, with 10 bases spanning the gap. The CDR3 runs to 14 residues. Here the CDR3 reads CASSSNSPGNTIYF. In DNA, the CDR3 is TGTGCCAGTAGTTCCAACTCCCCTGGAAACACCATATATTTT.

This rearrangement joins TRBV4-3 to TRBJ2-7; 11 nucleotides agree with TRBD1. The V gene end was trimmed by 2 bases and the J gene end by 2 bases; junction bases not matched to a gene: 8. The CDR3 consists of 17 residues. Germline V gene data show CDR1 as LGHNA and CDR2 as YSLEER. The CDR3 here is CASSQTSPDRGPYEQYF. The CDR3 DNA reads as TGCGCCAGCAGCCAAACATCTCCGGACAGGGGGCCCTACGAGCAGTACTTC.

V and J are TRBV11-3 and TRBJ2-3, with TRBD2 matching over 9 bases. Germline V gives CDR1 SGHNT, CDR2 YENEEA. V shed 5 bases, J shed 1 base, and the junction held 4 bases outside the gene matches. The CDR3 has 15 residues. The CDR3 region has the DNA TGTGCCAGCAGCCCAGCGGGAGGAGGCACAGATACGCAGTATTTT. As protein: CASSPAGGGTDTQYF. The variable domain in full, completed from reference TRBV11-3 and TRBJ2-3, reads EAGVVQSPRYKIIEKKQPVAFWCNPISGHNTLYWYLQNLGQGPELLIRYENEEAVDDSQLPKDRFSAERLKGVDSTLKIQPAELGDSAVYLCASSPAGGGTDTQYFGPGTRLTVL.

The rearrangement links TRBV4-2 to TRBJ1-3; D remains unclear. The CDR3 contains 15 residues. Looked up from germline, CDR1 is LGHNA and CDR2 is YNFKEQ. The germline V and J ends were trimmed by 1 base and 1 base, with 8 bases remaining between them. The CDR3 is CASSQGGNSGNTIYF. CDR3 in DNA: TGTGCCAGCAGCCAAGGAGGGAATTCTGGAAACACCATATATTTT.

This chain joins TRBV4-1 and TRBJ1-3; D gene ambiguous. Germline V gives CDR1 MGHRA, CDR2 YSYEKL. The length of the CDR3 is 14 residues. Trimming left V 3 bases short and J 2 bases short, with 8 bases between. CDR3 sequence (DNA): TGCGCCAGCAGCCACGGGATCACTGGAAACACCATATATTTT. This translates into CASSHGITGNTIYF.

This clone has just a few counts. V gene TRBV5-6 combines with J gene TRBJ1-4; 9 bases are a match to TRBD1. The CDR3 is 16 residues long. CDR1 SGHDT and CDR2 YYEEEE come from the germline V gene. Trimming cost V 0 bases and J 7 bases; bases outside gene matches: 7. The CDR3 DNA sequence: TGTGCCAGCAGCTTGGGGCCGACAGGGGGATTTGAAAAACTGTTTTTT. It is translated as CASSLGPTGGFEKLFF.

The V call is TRBV27, the J call TRBJ1-5, with 8 bases lining up with TRBD1. This CDR3 contains 13 residues. Germline lookup yields CDR1 MNHEY and CDR2 SMNVEV (reference sequence). Trimming took 6 bases from V and 7 from J; bases not matched to a gene: 5. CDR3 loop: CASSRQGWQPQHF. Here the CDR3 DNA reads TGTGCCAGCAGCAGACAGGGGTGGCAGCCCCAGCATTTT.

This chain joins TRBV11-3 and TRBJ1-4; a weak D match, TRBD1 (5 bases). The V end was cut by 5 bases, the J end by 0 bases, with 10 bases between. The CDR3 has 15 amino acids. Germline loops: CDR1 SGHNT, CDR2 YENEEA. The CDR3 DNA reads TGTGCCAGCAGCGCTGAAGGGGCAACTAATGAAAAACTGTTTTTT. This gives the protein CASSAEGATNEKLFF.

The chain recombines TRBV13 with TRBJ2-7; D unresolved. The length of the CDR3 is 13 residues. Trimming cost V 0 bases and J 4 bases, with 7 bases left between them. The germline gives CDR1 PRHDT, CDR2 FYEKMQ (reference sequence). CDR3 loop: CASSLGRNYEQYF. CDR3 bases: TGTGCCAGCAGCTTAGGCAGGAATTACGAGCAGTACTTC.

The CDR3 DNA reads as TGCAGTGCTCGACGGGGGGAGCAGTTCTTC. Encoded protein: CSARRGEQFF. The genes are TRBV20-1 and TRBJ2-1; weak D call: TRBD2 (6 bases). Germline lookup yields CDR1 DFQATT and CDR2 SNEGSKA (reference sequence). Trimming shortened V by 5 bases and J by 10 bases, and 9 bases separated the two germline ends. The CDR3 runs 10 residues.

The CDR3 nucleotides are TGTGCCAGCAGCCATACAGGGGACCTGGGGACCCTCTATGGCTACACCTTC. Its translation: CASSHTGDLGTLYGYTF. The V and J genes are TRBV4-2 and TRBJ1-2, with TRBD1 matching 7 bases. J was trimmed by 4 bases and V by 3 bases; bases with no gene match: 14. CDR3 length: 17 amino acids. The germline V gene encodes CDR1 LGHNA and CDR2 YNFKEQ.

V is TRBV19 and J is TRBJ2-1; 12 positions match TRBD2. V lost 7 bases to trimming and J lost 0 bases; unmatched junction nucleotides: 1. In germline, CDR1 is LNHDA, CDR2 SQIVND (reference sequence). This CDR3 contains 15 residues. The CDR3 bases are TGTGCCAGTACGACTAGCGGGAGCTCCTACAATGAGCAGTTCTTC. It codes for CASTTSGSSYNEQFF.

The V and J genes are TRBV9 and TRBJ2-7; 9 nucleotides line up with TRBD2. Germline trimming cut 3 bases from V and 0 bases from J; bases unmatched to any gene: 4. CDR1 is SGDLS, CDR2 YYNGEE, per germline. The CDR3 is 15 residues long. The CDR3 DNA reads TGTGCCAGCAGCGGTGGTAGCGGGAGCTCCTACGAGCAGTACTTC. It yields the protein CASSGGSGSSYEQYF.

The chain combines TRBV18 with TRBJ1-2; TRBD1 aligns across 10 bases. Trimming took 2 bases from V and 4 from J; bases not matched to a gene: 13. The CDR3 totals 18 residues. Germline V gives CDR1 KGHSH, CDR2 LQKENI. CDR3 in amino acids: CASSPSGTGAFSVYGYTF. The DNA for the CDR3 is TGTGCCAGCTCACCATCCGGGACAGGGGCCTTCTCCGTCTATGGCTACACCTTC.

The chain joins TRBV19 to TRBJ1-5, with TRBD1 as a possible D gene (6 bases). Trimming took 9 bases from V and 4 from J, leaving 16 bases between them. CDR3 length equals 14 residues. The germline V gene encodes CDR1 LNHDA and CDR2 SQIVND (reference sequence). As DNA, the CDR3 is TGTGCCAGCTCACAGGGAACTGGGAATCAGCCCCAGCATTTT. Translating gives CASSQGTGNQPQHF.

The chain recombines TRBV4-3 with TRBJ2-5, with TRBD2 matching 12 bases. V dropped 4 bases and J dropped 4; count of bases not matched to a gene: 4. Germline-derived CDR1 and CDR2 are LGHNA and YSLEER. The CDR3 has 15 residues. CDR3 amino acids: CASSRGLAGTETQYF. In nucleotides, the CDR3 is TGCGCCAGCAGCCGAGGACTAGCGGGAACAGAGACCCAGTACTTC.

The CDR3 sequence: CASRVYGSETQYF. The CDR3 DNA follows: TGCGCCAGCAGGGTTTACGGGTCCGAGACCCAGTACTTC. This chain connects TRBV5-1 to TRBJ2-5, with D uncertain. Germline CDR1 is SGHRS and CDR2 is YFSETQ. The CDR3 has 13 residues. The V end was cut by 5 bases, the J end by 5 bases, with 13 bases between. Based on the CDR3 plus reference TRBV5-1 and TRBJ2-5, the full variable domain is KAGVTQTPRYLIKTRGQQVTLSCSPISGHRSVSWYQQTPGQGLQFLFEYFSETQRNKGNFPGRFSGRQFSNSRSEMNVSTLELGDSALYLCASRVYGSETQYFGPGTRLLVL.

The chain is built from TRBV6-6 and TRBJ2-7; 10 bases fit TRBD1. J was trimmed by 6 bases and V by 5 bases; bases with no gene match: 7. This CDR3 comprises 14 residues. Germline assignment: CDR1 MNHNY and CDR2 SVGAGI (reference sequence). This CDR3 is CASSRDRGNSEQYF. In nucleotides, the CDR3 is TGTGCCAGCAGTCGGGACAGGGGAAACTCCGAGCAGTACTTC.

Written as DNA, the CDR3 is TGCACCAGCAGCCAAGACAAGGACAAGAAAATGAACACTGAAGCTTTCTTT. It yields the protein CTSSQDKDKKMNTEAFF. This rearrangement joins TRBV1 to TRBJ1-1; the D call in the table, TRBD1, was not verified against the DNA. TRBV1 is reported as a pseudogene. This CDR3 is 17 amino acids long.

The chain links TRBV9 to TRBJ2-3; 14 positions match TRBD2. The trim removed 4 bases at V and 5 bases at J, leaving 9 bases unmatched. The CDR3 is 17 residues long. Looked up from germline, CDR1 is SGDLS and CDR2 is YYNGEE. CDR3 sequence reads: CASSLGGLAGVGDTQYF. In DNA, the CDR3 is TGTGCCAGCAGCCTCGGGGGACTAGCGGGAGTTGGAGATACGCAGTATTTT.

CDR3 sequence reads: CASSIWSSGRPGGQPQHF. CDR3 nucleotide sequence: TGTGCCAGTAGTATTTGGTCGTCGGGTCGCCCAGGAGGGCAGCCCCAGCATTTT. This chain links TRBV19 with TRBJ1-5, with D hard to call. Germline V gene data show CDR1 as LNHDA and CDR2 as SQIVND (reference sequence). The CDR3 totals 18 residues. The ends were cut back, 3 bases at V and 7 bases at J, with 25 bases in the middle.

A single count supports this clone. The genes are TRBV9 and TRBJ1-5, with D possibly matching TRBD1 (5 bases). CDR3 length: 15 residues. Germline CDR1 is SGDLS and CDR2 is YYNGEE. Trimming removed 3 bases from V and 0 bases from J, with 10 bases in between. As DNA, the CDR3 is TGTGCCAGCAGCGCCGCAGGGTATAGCAATCAGCCCCAGCATTTT. Translated, it gives CASSAAGYSNQPQHF. Using reference TRBV9 and TRBJ1-5 for the parts outside the CDR3, the full variable domain is DSGVTQTPKHLITATGQRVTLRCSPRSGDLSVYWYQQSLDQGLQFLIQYYNGEERAKGNILERFSAQQFPDLHSELNLSSLELGDSALYFCASSAAGYSNQPQHFGDGTRLSIL.

The chain is built from TRBV6-1 and TRBJ2-1; D may be TRBD1 (5 bases). This CDR3 spans 14 amino acids. CDR1 and CDR2 from the germline V gene are MNHNS and SASEGT. With 2 bases removed from V and 4 bases from J, the gap between germline ends came to 9 bases. The DNA for the CDR3 is TGTGCCAGCAGTGAAATCCAGGGTTACAATGAGCAGTTCTTC. Its translation: CASSEIQGYNEQFF.

This chain uses TRBV5-1 with TRBJ2-7; 9 bases are a match to TRBD2. V was clipped by 0 bases and J by 8 bases; unmatched bases: 6. Germline V CDR1 and CDR2: SGHRS, YFSETQ. This CDR3 has 14 amino acids. The CDR3 spells CASSLARTSEKQYF. In DNA, the CDR3 is TGCGCCAGCAGCTTGGCCAGGACTAGCGAGAAGCAGTACTTC.

Only a few counts were recorded for this clone. The chain combines TRBV4-1 with TRBJ2-7, with TRBD2 as a possible D gene (6 bases). CDR3 size: 14 residues. Germline CDR1 reads MGHRA; CDR2 reads YSYEKL. V was cut by 0 bases and J by 3 bases, with 9 bases left in between. The CDR3 spells CASSQEGGRYEQYF. The CDR3 DNA reads TGCGCCAGCAGCCAAGAGGGGGGACGCTACGAGCAGTACTTC.

The chain has TRBV23-1 and TRBJ2-5, with TRBD2 as a possible D gene (6 bases). TRBV23-1 is identified as an open reading frame with a role that is uncertain. The V and J ends lost 3 bases and 5 bases respectively, with 19 bases between them. The CDR3 runs to 16 residues. The CDR3 is CASSHPLGGMRETQYF. In DNA, the CDR3 is TGCGCCAGCAGTCACCCCCTTGGCGGGATGAGGGAGACCCAGTACTTC.

This chain links TRBV7-2 with TRBJ2-3; tentative D call: TRBD1 (7 bases). Germline V CDR1 and CDR2: SGHTA, FQGNSA. V lost 1 base and J lost 6, with 14 bases in between. The CDR3 has 15 residues. CDR3: CASSLEARGRDTQYF. In DNA, the CDR3 is TGTGCCAGCAGCTTAGAGGCCAGGGGGAGGGATACGCAGTATTTT.

The chain couples TRBV9 to TRBJ2-1; 10 positions match TRBD2. CDR1 and CDR2 (germline): SGDLS, YYNGEE. J gave up 3 bases and V 2 bases, and 2 bases lay outside the gene matches. The CDR3 length is 15 residues. CDR3 residues: CASSVLAGDYNEQFF. As DNA, the CDR3 is TGTGCCAGCAGCGTTCTAGCGGGAGACTACAATGAGCAGTTCTTC.

This chain uses TRBV5-1 with TRBJ2-7, with TRBD2 as a possible D gene (6 bases). Germline loops: CDR1 SGHRS, CDR2 YFSETQ. The CDR3 is 13 residues long. Trimming took 1 base from V and 3 from J, leaving 8 bases between them. This chain's CDR3 is CASSLLTSYEQYF. The CDR3 nucleotides are TGCGCCAGCAGCTTGCTGACTAGCTACGAGCAGTACTTC.